This T cell receptor (beta chain) was sequenced in a study of blood T cell repertoires in COVID-19. The CDR3 contains 13 residues. The ends were cut back, 3 bases at V and 2 bases at J, with 7 bases in the middle. Assay used: immunoSEQ multiplex PCR; TCRdb lists only in-frame clones, some missing. Of a few hundred thousand clones in the sample, 87% were seen once. Cohorts were assigned according to the clinical history that participants reported. This TCR derives from a man aged 18 to 35 with acute COVID-19. The sample consisted of PBMCs or T cells enriched from blood (not recorded which). This chain uses TRBV12-3 or TRBV12-4 with TRBJ2-5; a weak D match, TRBD1 (5 bases). In DNA form, the CDR3 reads TGTGCCAGCAGTTTTCAGGGACAAGAGACCCAGTACTTC. Protein product: CASSFQGQETQYF.